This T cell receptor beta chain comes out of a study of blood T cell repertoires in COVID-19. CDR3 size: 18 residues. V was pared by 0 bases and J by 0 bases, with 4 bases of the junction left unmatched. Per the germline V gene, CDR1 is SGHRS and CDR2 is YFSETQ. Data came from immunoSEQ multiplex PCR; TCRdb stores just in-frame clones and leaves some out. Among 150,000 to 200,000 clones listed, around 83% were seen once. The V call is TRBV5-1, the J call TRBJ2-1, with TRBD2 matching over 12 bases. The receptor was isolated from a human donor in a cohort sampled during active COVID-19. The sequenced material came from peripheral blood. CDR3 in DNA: TGCGCCAGCAGCTTGGAGGGGACTAGCGGGTCCTCCTACAATGAGCAGTTCTTC. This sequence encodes CASSLEGTSGSSYNEQFF.